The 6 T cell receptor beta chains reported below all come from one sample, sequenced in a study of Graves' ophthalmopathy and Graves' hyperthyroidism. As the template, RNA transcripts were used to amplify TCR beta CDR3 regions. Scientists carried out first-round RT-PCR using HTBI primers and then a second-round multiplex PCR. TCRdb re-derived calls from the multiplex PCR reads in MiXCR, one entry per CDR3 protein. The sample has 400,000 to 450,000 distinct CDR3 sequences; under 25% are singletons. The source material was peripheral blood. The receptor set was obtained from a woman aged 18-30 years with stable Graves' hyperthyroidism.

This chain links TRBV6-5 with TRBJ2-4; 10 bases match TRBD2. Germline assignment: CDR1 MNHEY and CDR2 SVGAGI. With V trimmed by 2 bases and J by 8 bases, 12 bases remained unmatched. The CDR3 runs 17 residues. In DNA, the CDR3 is TGTGCCAGCAGTTACGGGGCTAGCGGGAGTCGGGGCGACATTCAGTACTTC. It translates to CASSYGASGSRGDIQYF.

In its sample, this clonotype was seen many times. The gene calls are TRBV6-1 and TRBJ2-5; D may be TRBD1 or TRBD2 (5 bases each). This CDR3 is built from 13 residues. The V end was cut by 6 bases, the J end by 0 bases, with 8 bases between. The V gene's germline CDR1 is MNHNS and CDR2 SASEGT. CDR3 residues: CASSWGHQETQYF. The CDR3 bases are TGTGCCAGCAGCTGGGGACACCAAGAGACCCAGTACTTC.

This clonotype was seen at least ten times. Here the CDR3 reads CASSYQGYEQYF. The CDR3 bases are TGTGCCAGCAGTTACCAAGGGTACGAGCAGTACTTC. The V gene is TRBV6-2 or TRBV6-3, the J gene TRBJ2-7, with D unclear. Germline lookup yields CDR1 MNHEY and CDR2 SVGEGT. The CDR3 contains 12 residues. The V end was cut by 2 bases, the J end by 4 bases, with 6 bases between.

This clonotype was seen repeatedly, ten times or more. The CDR3 sequence: CASKGSQQETQYF. The DNA for the CDR3 is TGCGCCAGCAAAGGATCACAGCAAGAGACCCAGTACTTC. The V and J genes are TRBV5-1 and TRBJ2-5; D not certain. V lost 6 bases to trimming and J lost 2 bases, with 11 bases between them. The germline CDR1 and CDR2 sequences are SGHRS and YFSETQ. The CDR3 runs to 13 residues.

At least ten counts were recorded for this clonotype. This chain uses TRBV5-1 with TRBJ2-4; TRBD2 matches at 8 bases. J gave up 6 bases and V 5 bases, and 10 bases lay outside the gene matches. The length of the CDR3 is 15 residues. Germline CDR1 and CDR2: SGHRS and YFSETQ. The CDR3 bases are TGCGCCAGCAGTTGGGGACTAGGGCGATCAAACATTCAGTACTTC. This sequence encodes CASSWGLGRSNIQYF.

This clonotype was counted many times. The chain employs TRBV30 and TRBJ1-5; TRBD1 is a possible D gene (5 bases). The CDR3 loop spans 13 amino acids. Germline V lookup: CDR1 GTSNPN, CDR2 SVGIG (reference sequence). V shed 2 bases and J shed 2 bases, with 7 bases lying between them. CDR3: CAWSLGGNQPQHF. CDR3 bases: TGTGCCTGGAGTTTAGGGGGCAATCAGCCCCAGCATTTT.